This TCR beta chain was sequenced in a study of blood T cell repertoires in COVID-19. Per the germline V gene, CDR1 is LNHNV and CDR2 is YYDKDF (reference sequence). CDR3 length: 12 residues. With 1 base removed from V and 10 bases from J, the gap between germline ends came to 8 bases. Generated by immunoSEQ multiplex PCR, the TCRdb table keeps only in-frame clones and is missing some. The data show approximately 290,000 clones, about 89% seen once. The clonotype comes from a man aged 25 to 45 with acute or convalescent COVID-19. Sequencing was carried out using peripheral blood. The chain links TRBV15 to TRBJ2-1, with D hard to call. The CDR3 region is CATSRGVREQFF. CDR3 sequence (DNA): TGTGCCACCAGCAGAGGAGTGCGGGAGCAGTTCTTC. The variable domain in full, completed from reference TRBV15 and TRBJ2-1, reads DAMVIQNPRYQVTQFGKPVTLSCSQTLNHNVMYWYQQKSSQAPKLLFHYYDKDFNNEADTPDNFQSRRPNTSFCFLDIRSPGLGDTAMYLCATSRGVREQFFGPGTRLTVL.